This is a list of T cell receptor beta chains from one sample in a study of Ad26.COV2.S vaccination and SARS-CoV-2 variants. Data came from immunoSEQ multiplex PCR; TCRdb stores just in-frame clones and leaves some out. The data contain under 150,000 clones, about nine tenths of them seen just once; the ten biggest clones take up 4.5% to 6%. Sequencing used peripheral blood, obtained after recovery from COVID-19. The receptors were gathered from a human donor who had recovered from COVID-19. The CDR3 runs from the conserved cysteine through the conserved F or W. The order of the fields is J gene, CDR3 length, clone size, V gene, CDR3 protein. A row's size may be missing; if present it is once, few, many or a size class.

j_gene: TRBJ2-1; len: 16; abundance: once; v_gene: TRBV19; CDR3aa: CASIPSVYGPYNEQFF
j_gene: TRBJ1-2; len: 16; abundance: few; v_gene: TRBV18; CDR3aa: CASSPLGQEPTAGYTF
j_gene: TRBJ1-1; len: 13; abundance: NA; v_gene: TRBV28; CDR3aa: CASSGGAGTEAFF
j_gene: TRBJ2-3; len: 16; abundance: NA; v_gene: TRBV4-1; CDR3aa: CASSRGLTVSTDTQYF
j_gene: TRBJ2-3; len: 15; abundance: NA; v_gene: TRBV5-4; CDR3aa: CASSDDLGPTDTQYF
j_gene: TRBJ1-3; len: 14; abundance: NA; v_gene: TRBV7-8; CDR3aa: CASSSGEFGNTIYF
j_gene: TRBJ1-5; len: 11; abundance: NA; v_gene: TRBV28; CDR3aa: CASSLGQGEHF
j_gene: TRBJ1-3; len: 17; abundance: few; v_gene: TRBV18; CDR3aa: CASSPLTGEGSGNTIYF
j_gene: TRBJ1-2; len: 14; abundance: NA; v_gene: TRBV5-1; CDR3aa: CASSSQPDPYGYTF
j_gene: TRBJ1-2; len: 12; abundance: NA; v_gene: TRBV5-1; CDR3aa: CASGYTGYGYTF
j_gene: TRBJ1-2; len: 14; abundance: NA; v_gene: TRBV7-2; CDR3aa: CASSLVEGNYGYTF
j_gene: TRBJ2-7; len: 14; abundance: NA; v_gene: TRBV28; CDR3aa: CASSPPAELYEQYF
j_gene: TRBJ1-6; len: 16; abundance: NA; v_gene: TRBV7-8; CDR3aa: CASSSRRDSNPSPLHF
j_gene: TRBJ2-3; len: 16; abundance: NA; v_gene: TRBV7-9; CDR3aa: CASSTGTSGVADTQYF
j_gene: TRBJ1-5; len: 15; abundance: NA; v_gene: TRBV19; CDR3aa: CASSIGLYSNQSQHF
j_gene: TRBJ1-2; len: 13; abundance: NA; v_gene: TRBV7-2; CDR3aa: CASSATPMRGYTF
j_gene: TRBJ1-1; len: 11; abundance: NA; v_gene: TRBV5-8; CDR3aa: CASSLGTEAFF
j_gene: TRBJ1-5; len: 16; abundance: NA; v_gene: TRBV6-2/TRBV6-3; CDR3aa: CASSYMTEATNQPQHF
j_gene: TRBJ1-2; len: 12; abundance: NA; v_gene: TRBV5-1; CDR3aa: CASSFDREDYTF
j_gene: TRBJ2-5; len: 13; abundance: NA; v_gene: TRBV18; CDR3aa: CASSGLEQETQYF
j_gene: TRBJ1-2; len: 15; abundance: few; v_gene: TRBV6-6; CDR3aa: CASSYPPGTGKGYTF
j_gene: TRBJ2-1; len: 18; abundance: NA; v_gene: TRBV9; CDR3aa: CASSVGTSDLPLYNEQFF
j_gene: TRBJ2-6; len: 20; abundance: NA; v_gene: TRBV10-1; CDR3aa: CASSESPQTGPSVGANVLTF
j_gene: TRBJ2-7; len: 13; abundance: NA; v_gene: TRBV5-4; CDR3aa: CATQDLNEGEQYF
j_gene: TRBJ1-1; len: 14; abundance: NA; v_gene: TRBV28; CDR3aa: CATGGRKATAEAFF
j_gene: TRBJ1-6; len: 14; abundance: NA; v_gene: TRBV19; CDR3aa: CASSPQGVYSPLHF
j_gene: TRBJ1-5; len: 13; abundance: few; v_gene: TRBV2; CDR3aa: CASTGSNNQPQHF
j_gene: TRBJ2-5; len: 16; abundance: NA; v_gene: TRBV2; CDR3aa: CASSGLAGGRAETQYF
j_gene: TRBJ1-4; len: 13; abundance: NA; v_gene: TRBV4-3; CDR3aa: CASSPKTGEKLFF
j_gene: TRBJ2-1; len: 19; abundance: NA; v_gene: TRBV7-7; CDR3aa: CASSPGTGGDYHFYNEQFF
j_gene: TRBJ2-1; len: 14; abundance: NA; v_gene: TRBV5-5; CDR3aa: CASSLPTERLDQFF
j_gene: TRBJ2-1; len: 15; abundance: NA; v_gene: TRBV4-3; CDR3aa: CASSQLTSSYNEQFF
j_gene: TRBJ2-4; len: 13; abundance: NA; v_gene: TRBV18; CDR3aa: CASSPSSENIQYF
j_gene: TRBJ2-7; len: 16; abundance: few; v_gene: TRBV7-9; CDR3aa: CASSLRPGLSSYEQYF
j_gene: TRBJ2-2; len: 18; abundance: NA; v_gene: TRBV9; CDR3aa: CASSATWGSGRGTGELFF
j_gene: TRBJ1-5; len: 15; abundance: few; v_gene: TRBV28; CDR3aa: CATGKGRGSNQPQHF
j_gene: TRBJ2-3; len: 14; abundance: NA; v_gene: TRBV7-2; CDR3aa: CASSLAKRTDTQYF
j_gene: TRBJ2-7; len: 12; abundance: once; v_gene: TRBV6-6; CDR3aa: CASSATAYEQYF
j_gene: TRBJ2-7; len: 15; abundance: NA; v_gene: TRBV14; CDR3aa: CASSQDLGVSYEQYF
j_gene: TRBJ1-2; len: 15; abundance: NA; v_gene: TRBV28; CDR3aa: CASSLRQGGVHGYTF
j_gene: TRBJ2-7; len: 12; abundance: NA; v_gene: TRBV19; CDR3aa: CASSMGGYEQYF
j_gene: TRBJ1-2; len: 15; abundance: NA; v_gene: TRBV4-1; CDR3aa: CASSQGAGVGYGYTF
j_gene: TRBJ1-6; len: 17; abundance: NA; v_gene: TRBV19; CDR3aa: CASSYNRGRGFSSPLHF
j_gene: TRBJ2-2; len: 18; abundance: NA; v_gene: TRBV5-6; CDR3aa: CASSLLVGLSLNTGELFF
j_gene: TRBJ1-1; len: 14; abundance: NA; v_gene: TRBV7-9; CDR3aa: CASSLQVGGTEAFF